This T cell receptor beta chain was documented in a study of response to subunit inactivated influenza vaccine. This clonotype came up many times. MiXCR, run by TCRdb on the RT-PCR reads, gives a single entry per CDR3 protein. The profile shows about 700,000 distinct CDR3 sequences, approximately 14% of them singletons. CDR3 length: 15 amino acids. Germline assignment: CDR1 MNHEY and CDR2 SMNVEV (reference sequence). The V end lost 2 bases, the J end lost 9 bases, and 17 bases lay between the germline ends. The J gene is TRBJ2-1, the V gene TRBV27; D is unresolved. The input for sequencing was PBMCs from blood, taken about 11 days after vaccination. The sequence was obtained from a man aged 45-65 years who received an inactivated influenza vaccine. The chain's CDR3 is CASSLGLGGFVEQFF. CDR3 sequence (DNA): TGTGCCAGCAGTTTAGGCTTGGGCGGTTTCGTTGAGCAGTTCTTC.